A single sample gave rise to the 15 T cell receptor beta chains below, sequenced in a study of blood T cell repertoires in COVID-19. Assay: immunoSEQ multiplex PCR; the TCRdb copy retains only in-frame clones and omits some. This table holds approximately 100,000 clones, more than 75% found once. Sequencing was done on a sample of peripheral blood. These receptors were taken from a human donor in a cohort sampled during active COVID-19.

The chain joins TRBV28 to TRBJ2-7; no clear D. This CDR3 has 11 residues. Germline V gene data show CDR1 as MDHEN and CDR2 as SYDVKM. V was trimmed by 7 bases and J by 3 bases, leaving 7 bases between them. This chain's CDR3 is CASTSSYEQYF. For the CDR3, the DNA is TGTGCCAGCACCTCCAGCTACGAGCAGTACTTC.

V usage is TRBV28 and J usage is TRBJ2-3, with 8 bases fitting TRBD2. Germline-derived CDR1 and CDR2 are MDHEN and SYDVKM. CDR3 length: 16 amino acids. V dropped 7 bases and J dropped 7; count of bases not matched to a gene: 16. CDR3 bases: TGTGCCAGCACCATACCCCCGGGACTAGATTTGAATACGCAGTATTTT. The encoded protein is CASTIPPGLDLNTQYF.

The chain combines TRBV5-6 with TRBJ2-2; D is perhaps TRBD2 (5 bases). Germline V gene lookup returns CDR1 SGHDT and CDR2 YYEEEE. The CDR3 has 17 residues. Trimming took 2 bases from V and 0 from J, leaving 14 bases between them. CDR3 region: CASSLARGRSNTGELFF. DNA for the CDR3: TGTGCCAGCAGCTTAGCTCGAGGGAGATCGAACACCGGGGAGCTGTTTTTT.

The CDR3 reads CASSTREAFF. The CDR3 DNA sequence: TGTGCCAGCAGCACCCGTGAAGCTTTCTTT. V gene TRBV21-1 combines with J gene TRBJ1-1. TRBV21-1 is an annotated pseudogene. CDR3 length: 10 amino acids.

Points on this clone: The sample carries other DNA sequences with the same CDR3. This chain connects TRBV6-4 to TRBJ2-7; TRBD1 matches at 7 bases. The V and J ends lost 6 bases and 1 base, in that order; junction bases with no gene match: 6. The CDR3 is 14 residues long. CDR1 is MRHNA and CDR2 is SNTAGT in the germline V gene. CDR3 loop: CASRADRSSYEQYF. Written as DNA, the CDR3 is TGTGCCAGCAGGGCGGACAGGAGTTCCTACGAGCAGTACTTC.

The CDR3 loop is CASTTDGERYQPQHF. As DNA, the CDR3 is TGTGCCAGCACTACCGACGGGGAGAGGTATCAGCCCCAGCATTTT. This chain joins TRBV7-6 and TRBJ1-5; D unresolved. This CDR3 spans 15 amino acids. Germline V gene data show CDR1 as SGHVS and CDR2 as FNYEAQ. V gave up 7 bases and J gave up 5 bases, with 18 bases separating them. The full variable domain, its missing parts supplied by reference TRBV7-6 and TRBJ1-5, is GAGVSQSPRYKVTKRGQDVALRCDPISGHVSLYWYRQALGQGPEFLTYFNYEAQQDKSGLPNDRFSAERPEGSISTLTIQRTEQRDSAMYRCASTTDGERYQPQHFGDGTRLSIL.

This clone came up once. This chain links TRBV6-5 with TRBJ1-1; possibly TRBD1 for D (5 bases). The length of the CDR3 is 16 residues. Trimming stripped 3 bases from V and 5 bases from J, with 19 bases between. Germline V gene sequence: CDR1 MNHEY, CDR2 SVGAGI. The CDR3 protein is CASSYGARVLRTEAFF. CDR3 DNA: TGTGCCAGCAGTTATGGGGCGCGTGTCCTCAGGACTGAAGCTTTCTTT.

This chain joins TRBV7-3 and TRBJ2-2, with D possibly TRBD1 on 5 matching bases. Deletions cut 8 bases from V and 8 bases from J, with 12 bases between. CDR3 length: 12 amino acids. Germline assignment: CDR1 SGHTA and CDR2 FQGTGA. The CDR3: CASGWGQGELFF. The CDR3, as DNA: TGTGCCAGCGGGTGGGGCCAGGGGGAGCTGTTTTTT. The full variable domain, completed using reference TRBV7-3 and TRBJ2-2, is GAGVSQTPSNKVTEKGKYVELRCDPISGHTALYWYRQSLGQGPEFLIYFQGTGAADDSGLPNDRFFAVRPEGSVSTLKIQRTERGDSAVYLCASGWGQGELFFGEGSRLTVL.

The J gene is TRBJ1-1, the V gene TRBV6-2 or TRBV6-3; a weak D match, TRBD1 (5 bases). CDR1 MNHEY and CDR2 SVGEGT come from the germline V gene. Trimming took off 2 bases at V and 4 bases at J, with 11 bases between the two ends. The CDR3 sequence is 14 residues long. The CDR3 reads CASSYQGSGTEAFF. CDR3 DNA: TGTGCCAGCAGTTACCAGGGTTCAGGCACTGAAGCTTTCTTT.

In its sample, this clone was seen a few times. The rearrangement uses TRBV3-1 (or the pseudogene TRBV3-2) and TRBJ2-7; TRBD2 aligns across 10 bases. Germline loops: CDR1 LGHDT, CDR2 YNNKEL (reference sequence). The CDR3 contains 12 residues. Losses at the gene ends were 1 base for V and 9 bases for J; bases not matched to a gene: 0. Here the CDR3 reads CASSQASGGQYF. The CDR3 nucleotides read TGTGCCAGCAGCCAAGCTAGCGGGGGGCAGTACTTC.

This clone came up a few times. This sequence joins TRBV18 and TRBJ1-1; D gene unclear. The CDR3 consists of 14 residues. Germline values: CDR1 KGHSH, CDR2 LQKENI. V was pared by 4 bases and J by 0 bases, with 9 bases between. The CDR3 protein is CASSRLDLNTEAFF. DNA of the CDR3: TGTGCCAGCTCACGACTCGATTTGAACACTGAAGCTTTCTTT.

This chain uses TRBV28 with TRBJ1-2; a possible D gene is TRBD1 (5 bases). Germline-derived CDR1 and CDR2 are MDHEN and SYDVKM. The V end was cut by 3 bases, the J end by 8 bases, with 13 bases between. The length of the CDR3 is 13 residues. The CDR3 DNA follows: TGTGCCAGCAGTTTGATGCGGGACGGCGGCTACACCTTC. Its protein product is CASSLMRDGGYTF.

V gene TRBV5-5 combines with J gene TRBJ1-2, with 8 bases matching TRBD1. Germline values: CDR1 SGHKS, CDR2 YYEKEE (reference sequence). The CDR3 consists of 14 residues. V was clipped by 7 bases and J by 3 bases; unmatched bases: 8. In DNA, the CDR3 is TGTGCCAGCGACCCAGGGGGCGGAGACTATGGCTACACCTTC. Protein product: CASDPGGGDYGYTF.

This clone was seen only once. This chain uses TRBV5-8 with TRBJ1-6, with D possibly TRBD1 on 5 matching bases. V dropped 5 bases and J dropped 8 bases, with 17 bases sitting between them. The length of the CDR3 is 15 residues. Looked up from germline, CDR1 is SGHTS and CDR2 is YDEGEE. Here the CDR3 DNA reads TGTGCCAGCAGTCTCAGGGCCTCACGGGATTCACCCCTCCACTTT. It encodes CASSLRASRDSPLHF.

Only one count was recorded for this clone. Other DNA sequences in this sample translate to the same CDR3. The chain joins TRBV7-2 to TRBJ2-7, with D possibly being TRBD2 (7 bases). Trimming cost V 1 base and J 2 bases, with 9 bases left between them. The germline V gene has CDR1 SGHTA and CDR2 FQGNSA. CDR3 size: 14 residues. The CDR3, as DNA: TGTGCCAGCAGCTTAGGGGGGGGGCCCTACGAGCAGTACTTC. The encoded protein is CASSLGGGPYEQYF.